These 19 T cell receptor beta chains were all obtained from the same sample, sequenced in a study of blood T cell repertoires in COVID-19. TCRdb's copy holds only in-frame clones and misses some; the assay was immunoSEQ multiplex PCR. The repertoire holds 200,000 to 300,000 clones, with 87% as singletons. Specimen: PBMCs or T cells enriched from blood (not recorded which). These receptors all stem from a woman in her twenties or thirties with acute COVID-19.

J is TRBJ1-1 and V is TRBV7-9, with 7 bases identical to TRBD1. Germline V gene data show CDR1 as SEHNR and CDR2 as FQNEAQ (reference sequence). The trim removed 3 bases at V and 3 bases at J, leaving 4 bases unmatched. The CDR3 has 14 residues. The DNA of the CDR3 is TGTGCCAGCAGCTTGAGCGACAGGGACACTGAAGCTTTCTTT. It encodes CASSLSDRDTEAFF.

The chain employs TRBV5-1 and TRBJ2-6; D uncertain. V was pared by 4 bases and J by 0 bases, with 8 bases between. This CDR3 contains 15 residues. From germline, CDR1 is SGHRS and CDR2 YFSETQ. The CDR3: CASSNAASGANVLTF. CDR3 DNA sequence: TGCGCCAGCAGCAACGCGGCCTCTGGGGCCAACGTCCTGACTTTC.

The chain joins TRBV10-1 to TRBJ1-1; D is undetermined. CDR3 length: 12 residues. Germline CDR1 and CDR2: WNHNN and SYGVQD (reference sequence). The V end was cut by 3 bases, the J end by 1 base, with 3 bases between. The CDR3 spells CASSEQNTEAFF. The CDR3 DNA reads TGCGCCAGCAGTGAACAGAACACTGAAGCTTTCTTT.

The CDR3 DNA reads as TGTGCCAGTAGCAGGACTAGCGGGGGCCATCTCATAGAGACCCAGTACTTC. Encoded protein: CASSRTSGGHLIETQYF. The chain recombines TRBV19 with TRBJ2-5; TRBD2 matches at 13 bases. J gave up 4 bases and V 6 bases, and 11 bases lay outside the gene matches. The CDR3 covers 17 residues. CDR1 and CDR2 (germline): LNHDA, SQIVND (reference sequence).

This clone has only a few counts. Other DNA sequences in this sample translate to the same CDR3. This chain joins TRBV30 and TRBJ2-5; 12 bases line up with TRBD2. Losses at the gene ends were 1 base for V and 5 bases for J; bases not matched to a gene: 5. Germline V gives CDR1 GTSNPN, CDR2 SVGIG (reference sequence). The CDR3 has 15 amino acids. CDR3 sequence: CAWSGGLAGQETQYF. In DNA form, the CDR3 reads TGTGCCTGGAGTGGGGGACTAGCGGGCCAGGAGACCCAGTACTTC.

DNA of the CDR3: TGCGCCAGCTCGTCGGGACAGGCATTCGAAGGGGAAGCTTTCTTT. Protein sequence: CASSSGQAFEGEAFF. This sequence joins TRBV5-1 and TRBJ1-1; the match to TRBD1 covers 8 bases. CDR3 length: 15 residues. The V and J ends lost 7 bases and 8 bases, in that order; junction bases with no gene match: 16. The germline CDR1 and CDR2 sequences are SGHRS and YFSETQ.

The CDR3 nucleotides are TGCGCCAGCAGTCAAATCAGGGGTGGGGCTGAAGCTTTCTTT. Its translation: CASSQIRGGAEAFF. This chain uses TRBV5-1 with TRBJ1-1; a possible D gene is TRBD1 (6 bases). The CDR3 sequence is 14 residues long. Germline CDR1 SGHRS, CDR2 YFSETQ. V was clipped by 5 bases and J by 6 bases, with 17 bases between them. The full variable domain, its missing parts supplied by reference TRBV5-1 and TRBJ1-1, is KAGVTQTPRYLIKTRGQQVTLSCSPISGHRSVSWYQQTPGQGLQFLFEYFSETQRNKGNFPGRFSGRQFSNSRSEMNVSTLELGDSALYLCASSQIRGGAEAFFGQGTRLTVV.

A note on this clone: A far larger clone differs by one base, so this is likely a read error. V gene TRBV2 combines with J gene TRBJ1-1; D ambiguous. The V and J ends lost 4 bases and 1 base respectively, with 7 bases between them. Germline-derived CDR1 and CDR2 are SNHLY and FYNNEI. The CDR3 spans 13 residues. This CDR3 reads CASSVRGNTEAFF. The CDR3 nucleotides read TGTGCCAGCAGTGTGCGGGGGAACACTGAAGCTTTCTTT.

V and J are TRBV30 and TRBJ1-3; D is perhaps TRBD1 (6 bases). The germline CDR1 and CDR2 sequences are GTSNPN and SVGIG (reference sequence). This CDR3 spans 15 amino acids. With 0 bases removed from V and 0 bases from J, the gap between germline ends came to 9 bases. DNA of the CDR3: TGTGCCTGGAGTGTGACAGGCCGCTCTGGAAACACCATATATTTT. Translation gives CAWSVTGRSGNTIYF.

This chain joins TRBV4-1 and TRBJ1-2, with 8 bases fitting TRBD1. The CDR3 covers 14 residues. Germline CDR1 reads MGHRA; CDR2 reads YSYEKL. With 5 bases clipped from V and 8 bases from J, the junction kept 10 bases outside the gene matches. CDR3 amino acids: CASSTRQGYHGYTF. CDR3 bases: TGCGCCAGCAGCACCCGACAGGGGTATCACGGCTACACCTTC.

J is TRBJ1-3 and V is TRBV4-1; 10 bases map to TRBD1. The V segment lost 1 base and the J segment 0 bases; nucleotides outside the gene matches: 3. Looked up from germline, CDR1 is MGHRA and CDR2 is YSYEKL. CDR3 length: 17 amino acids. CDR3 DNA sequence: TGCGCCAGCAGCCAAGCGTGGACAGGGGGCTCTGGAAACACCATATATTTT. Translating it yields CASSQAWTGGSGNTIYF.

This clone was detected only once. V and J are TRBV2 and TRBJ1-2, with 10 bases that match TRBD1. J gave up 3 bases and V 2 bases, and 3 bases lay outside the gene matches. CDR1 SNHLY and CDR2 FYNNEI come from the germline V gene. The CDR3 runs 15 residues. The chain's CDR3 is CASSERGTGDYGYTF. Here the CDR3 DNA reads TGTGCCAGCAGTGAAAGGGGGACAGGGGACTATGGCTACACCTTC.

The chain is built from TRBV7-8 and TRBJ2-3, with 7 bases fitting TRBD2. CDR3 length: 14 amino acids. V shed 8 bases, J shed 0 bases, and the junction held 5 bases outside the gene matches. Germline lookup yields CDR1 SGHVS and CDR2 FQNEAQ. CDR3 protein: CASLGGISTDTQYF. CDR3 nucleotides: TGTGCCAGCCTCGGGGGGATCAGCACAGATACGCAGTATTTT.

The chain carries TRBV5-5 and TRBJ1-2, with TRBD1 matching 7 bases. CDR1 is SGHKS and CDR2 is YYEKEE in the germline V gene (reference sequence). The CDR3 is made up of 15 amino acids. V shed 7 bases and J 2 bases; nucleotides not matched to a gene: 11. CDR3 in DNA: TGTGCCAGCCACCCTAACCCGACAGGGAACTATGGCTACACCTTC. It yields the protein CASHPNPTGNYGYTF.

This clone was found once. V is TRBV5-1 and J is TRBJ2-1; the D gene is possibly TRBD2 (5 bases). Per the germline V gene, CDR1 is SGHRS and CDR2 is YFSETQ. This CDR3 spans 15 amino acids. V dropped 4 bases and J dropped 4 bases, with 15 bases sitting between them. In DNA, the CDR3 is TGCGCCAGCAGCCTAGGACTGGGCCGGTACAATGAGCAGTTCTTC. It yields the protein CASSLGLGRYNEQFF.

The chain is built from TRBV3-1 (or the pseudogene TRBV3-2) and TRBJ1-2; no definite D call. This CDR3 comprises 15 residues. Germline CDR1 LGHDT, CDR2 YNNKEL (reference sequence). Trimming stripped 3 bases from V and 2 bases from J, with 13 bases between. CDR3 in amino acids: CASSHGNAGNYGYTF. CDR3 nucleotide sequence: TGTGCCAGCAGCCACGGGAATGCGGGGAACTATGGCTACACCTTC.

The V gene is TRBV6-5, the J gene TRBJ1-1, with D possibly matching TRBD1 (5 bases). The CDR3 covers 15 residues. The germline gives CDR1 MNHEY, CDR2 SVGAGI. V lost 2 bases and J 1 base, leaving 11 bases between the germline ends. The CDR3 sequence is CASSYREGTNTEAFF. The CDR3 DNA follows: TGTGCCAGCAGTTACCGGGAGGGGACGAACACTGAAGCTTTCTTT.

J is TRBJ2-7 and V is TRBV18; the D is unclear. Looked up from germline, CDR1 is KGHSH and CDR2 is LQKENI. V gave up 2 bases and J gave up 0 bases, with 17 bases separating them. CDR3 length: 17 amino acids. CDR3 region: CASSPSAQRTSSYEQYF. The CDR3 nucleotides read TGTGCCAGCTCACCATCCGCCCAGCGAACCAGCTCCTACGAGCAGTACTTC.

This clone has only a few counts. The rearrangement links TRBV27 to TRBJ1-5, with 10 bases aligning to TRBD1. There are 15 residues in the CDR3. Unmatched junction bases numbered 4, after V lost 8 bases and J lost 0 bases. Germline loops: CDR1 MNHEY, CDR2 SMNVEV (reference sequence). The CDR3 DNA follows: TGTGCCAGCGGGACAGGGGAGTATAGCAATCAGCCCCAGCATTTT. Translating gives CASGTGEYSNQPQHF.